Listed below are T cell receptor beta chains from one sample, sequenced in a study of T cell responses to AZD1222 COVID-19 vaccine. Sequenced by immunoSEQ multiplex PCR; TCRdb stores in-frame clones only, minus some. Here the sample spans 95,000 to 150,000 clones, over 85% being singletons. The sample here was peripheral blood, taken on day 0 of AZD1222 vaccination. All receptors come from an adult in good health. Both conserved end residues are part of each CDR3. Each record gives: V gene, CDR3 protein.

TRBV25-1,CASSSSRLAHEQYF
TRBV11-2,CASSLGGLEGYEQYF
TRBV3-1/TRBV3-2,CASSQSGGPEAFF
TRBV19,CASSIFGGSGANVLTF
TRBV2,CASSEFGDQPQHF
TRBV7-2,CASSSRRQGNYGYTF
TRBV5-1,CASSPGTADGYTF
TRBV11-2,CASGNSYNEQFF
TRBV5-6,CASSHDRGNSPLHF
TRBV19,CASSIEGTGDQNQPQHF
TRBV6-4,CASRDFNTGELFF
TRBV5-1,CASSWGQGAGDEQFF
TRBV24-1,CATSDGRDQYSNQPQHF
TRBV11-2,CASSPPGLVHNEQFF
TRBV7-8,CASSLAELVREQYF
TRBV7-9,CASSETNTEAFF
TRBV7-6,CASSSSWNNEQFF